Following are 25 T cell receptor beta chains from one sample sequenced in a study of cytomegalovirus exposure and HLA in healthy donors. Clones were sequenced by immunoSEQ multiplex PCR, and TCRdb holds only the in-frame ones, with some missing. The sample has about 160,000 clones; under 90% are singletons. The sequenced sample consisted of PBMCs. These receptors were collected from a woman aged 18-29 years in good health and CMV-seropositive.

This chain joins TRBV7-9 and TRBJ1-3, with D perhaps matching TRBD1 (6 bases). This CDR3 comprises 14 residues. Per germline, CDR1 SEHNR and CDR2 FQNEAQ (reference sequence). Trimming removed 5 bases from V and 9 bases from J, with 17 bases in between. CDR3 in DNA: TGTGCCAGCAGCCCACCAGGGGTGGAACGCACCATATATTTT. Protein sequence: CASSPPGVERTIYF.

The CDR3: CASSSSSGRVRDTQYF. The CDR3, as DNA: TGTGCCAGCAGTTCTTCTAGCGGGAGAGTAAGAGATACGCAGTATTTT. The rearrangement joins TRBV28 to TRBJ2-3, with TRBD2 matching over 10 bases. The CDR3 consists of 16 residues. Germline V gives CDR1 MDHEN, CDR2 SYDVKM. V lost 4 bases and J lost 5; bases outside the gene matches: 9.

V is TRBV9 and J is TRBJ2-1, with unresolved D. The ends were cut back, 4 bases at V and 4 bases at J, with 6 bases in the middle. CDR1 and CDR2 (germline): SGDLS, YYNGEE. CDR3 length equals 12 residues. The chain's CDR3 is CASSLYYNEQFF. CDR3 nucleotides: TGTGCCAGCAGCCTGTATTACAATGAGCAGTTCTTC.

This chain joins TRBV15 and TRBJ2-1; 10 bases align to TRBD2. J gave up 0 bases and V 1 base, and 6 bases lay outside the gene matches. CDR1 and CDR2 from the germline V gene are LNHNV and YYDKDF (reference sequence). CDR3 length: 18 residues. The CDR3 bases are TGTGCCACCAGCAGAGGGACTAGCGGATCCCACTCCTACAATGAGCAGTTCTTC. This sequence encodes CATSRGTSGSHSYNEQFF.

This chain connects TRBV28 to TRBJ2-1; 7 nucleotides match TRBD1. The CDR3 has 13 residues. Germline-derived CDR1 and CDR2 are MDHEN and SYDVKM. The V gene end was trimmed by 10 bases and the J gene end by 3 bases; junction bases not matched to a gene: 6. CDR3 sequence: CAIQGFGYNEQFF. The CDR3 DNA reads TGTGCCATACAGGGGTTTGGCTACAATGAGCAGTTCTTC.

The genes are TRBV5-1 and TRBJ1-1; the D gene is possibly TRBD1 (5 bases). The CDR3 contains 17 residues. The germline V and J ends were trimmed by 0 bases and 0 bases, with 15 bases remaining between them. Germline V gene sequence: CDR1 SGHRS, CDR2 YFSETQ. The CDR3 loop is CASSLAADRKVNTEAFF. CDR3 DNA sequence: TGCGCCAGCAGCTTGGCCGCAGACAGAAAAGTGAACACTGAAGCTTTCTTT.

CDR3: CASSLGLAHANTGELFF. The CDR3 coding sequence is TGTGCCAGCAGTCTCGGACTAGCACACGCGAACACCGGGGAGCTGTTTTTT. The V call is TRBV27, the J call TRBJ2-2; 8 bases are a match to TRBD2. Trimming cost V 5 bases and J 0 bases; bases outside gene matches: 8. The V gene's germline CDR1 is MNHEY and CDR2 SMNVEV (reference sequence). The CDR3 sequence is 17 residues long.

This chain links TRBV19 with TRBJ2-7, with 8 bases lining up with TRBD1. The V gene's germline CDR1 is LNHDA and CDR2 SQIVND (reference sequence). The CDR3 consists of 14 residues. The junction had 7 bases not matched to a gene; V was cut back by 5 bases and J by 4 bases. The CDR3 loop reads CASSSPGQVYEQYF. Here the CDR3 DNA reads TGTGCCAGTAGTTCACCGGGACAGGTTTACGAGCAGTACTTC.

This clone appeared once. This chain joins TRBV19 and TRBJ2-3, with 7 bases lining up with TRBD2. The trim removed 6 bases at V and 6 bases at J, leaving 6 bases unmatched. This CDR3 has 13 residues. CDR1 is LNHDA and CDR2 is SQIVND in the germline V gene (reference sequence). CDR3 DNA: TGTGCCAGTAGGAGACTAGCAACCGATACGCAGTATTTT. Translating it yields CASRRLATDTQYF.

The V and J genes are TRBV10-1 and TRBJ2-7, with a weak D call TRBD2 (5 bases). The CDR3 totals 13 residues. The ends were cut back, 3 bases at V and 1 base at J, with 7 bases in the middle. In germline, CDR1 is WNHNN, CDR2 SYGVQD (reference sequence). Here the CDR3 reads CASSDGNSYEQYF. The CDR3 DNA is TGCGCCAGCAGTGACGGGAATTCCTACGAGCAGTACTTC.

This rearrangement joins TRBV5-4 to TRBJ1-1; tentatively, D is TRBD1 (5 bases). The CDR3 is 15 amino acids. Trimming shortened V by 4 bases and J by 3 bases, and 16 bases separated the two germline ends. CDR1 and CDR2 from the germline V gene are SGHNT and YYREEE (reference sequence). The CDR3 DNA is TGTGCCAGCAGCACGGCTGGGAAGGGGCACACTGAAGCTTTCTTT. Translated: CASSTAGKGHTEAFF.

This chain joins TRBV14 and TRBJ2-6; unclear D gene. The CDR3 consists of 14 residues. Germline values: CDR1 SGHDN, CDR2 FVKESK. Trimming removed 2 bases from V and 3 bases from J, with 5 bases in between. The CDR3 nucleotides read TGTGCCAGCAGCCAATCGTATGGGGCCAACGTCCTGACTTTC. Translated: CASSQSYGANVLTF. The entire variable domain, with the rest obtained from reference TRBV14 and TRBJ2-6, is as follows: EAGVTQFPSHSVIEKGQTVTLRCDPISGHDNLYWYRRVMGKEIKFLLHFVKESKQDESGMPNNRFLAERTGGTYSTLKVQPAELEDSGVYFCASSQSYGANVLTFGAGSRLTVL.

The chain combines TRBV2 with TRBJ2-4, with D unresolved. The germline V gene has CDR1 SNHLY and CDR2 FYNNEI. The CDR3 spans 15 residues. Deletions cut 1 base from V and 0 bases from J, with 7 bases between. Written as DNA, the CDR3 is TGTGCCAGCAGTGAAGACCGGGTAGCCAAAAACATTCAGTACTTC. It yields the protein CASSEDRVAKNIQYF.

The chain uses TRBV30 and TRBJ2-7; 10 nucleotides line up with TRBD1. Trimming cost V 5 bases and J 3 bases; bases outside gene matches: 10. This CDR3 is built from 15 residues. Per germline, CDR1 GTSNPN and CDR2 SVGIG (reference sequence). In DNA, the CDR3 is TGTGCCTGGCAACTCACCGGGACAGGGGTCTACGAGCAGTACTTC. It is translated as CAWQLTGTGVYEQYF.

The count of this clone is one. The chain recombines TRBV5-1 with TRBJ2-7; TRBD2 matches at 7 bases. The CDR3 covers 14 residues. Germline CDR1 SGHRS, CDR2 YFSETQ. J gave up 7 bases and V 1 base, and 8 bases lay outside the gene matches. CDR3 loop: CASSLTAGAREQYF. DNA of the CDR3: TGCGCCAGCAGCTTGACGGCGGGAGCACGGGAGCAGTACTTC.

The gene calls are TRBV6-1 and TRBJ1-4; TRBD1 aligns across 8 bases. There are 15 residues in the CDR3. The germline CDR1 and CDR2 sequences are MNHNS and SASEGT. Trimming removed 10 bases from V and 4 bases from J; junction bases left unmatched: 11. The CDR3 coding sequence is TGTGCCACCTTACTAAAGACAGGGGTTAATGAAAAACTGTTTTTT. This gives the protein CATLLKTGVNEKLFF.

This chain links TRBV19 with TRBJ2-7, with TRBD2 as a possible D gene (5 bases). Deletions cut 5 bases from V and 6 bases from J, with 14 bases between. CDR1 is LNHDA, CDR2 SQIVND, per germline (reference sequence). The CDR3 contains 13 residues. Here the CDR3 reads CASSAGLNSEQYF. The CDR3 DNA is TGTGCCAGTAGTGCAGGACTGAATAGCGAGCAGTACTTC. Variable domain in full (rest from reference TRBV19 and TRBJ2-7): DGGITQSPKYLFRKEGQNVTLSCEQNLNHDAMYWYRQDPGQGLRLIYYSQIVNDFQKGDIAEGYSVSREKKESFPLTVTSAQKNPTAFYLCASSAGLNSEQYFGPGTRLTVT.

The V call is TRBV6-1, the J call TRBJ2-3; TRBD1 agrees at 9 bases. The length of the CDR3 is 15 residues. The V and J ends lost 3 bases and 1 base, in that order; junction bases with no gene match: 2. The V gene's germline CDR1 is MNHNS and CDR2 SASEGT. The CDR3 bases are TGTGCCAGCAGTGACCGACAGGGGGGCACAGATACGCAGTATTTT. Its protein is CASSDRQGGTDTQYF.

The chain is built from TRBV27 and TRBJ2-7; D unclear. CDR1 MNHEY and CDR2 SMNVEV come from the germline V gene (reference sequence). This CDR3 is 17 amino acids long. V gave up 3 bases and J gave up 5 bases, with 23 bases separating them. CDR3 bases: TGTGCCAGCAGTTTTTTATCCGGGTTTGGGTCTACCCACGAGCAGTACTTC. Its translation: CASSFLSGFGSTHEQYF.

This sequence joins TRBV7-9 and TRBJ1-1; possibly TRBD1 for D (6 bases). Germline V gene sequence: CDR1 SEHNR, CDR2 FQNEAQ (reference sequence). The CDR3 is made up of 14 amino acids. V was shortened by 2 bases and J by 1 base, with 8 bases between the two germline ends. CDR3: CASSLMDRNTEAFF. In DNA form, the CDR3 reads TGTGCCAGCAGCTTAATGGACAGGAACACTGAAGCTTTCTTT.

V usage is TRBV4-2 and J usage is TRBJ1-4; maybe TRBD1 (6 bases). The CDR3 sequence is 16 residues long. Trimming cost V 0 bases and J 7 bases, with 15 bases left between them. From germline, CDR1 is LGHNA and CDR2 YNFKEQ. CDR3 protein: CASSQDRGGEGEKLFF. In DNA, the CDR3 is TGTGCCAGCAGCCAAGATCGGGGGGGCGAGGGTGAAAAACTGTTTTTT.

V is TRBV5-1 and J is TRBJ2-7; D not certain. There are 15 residues in the CDR3. The germline CDR1 and CDR2 sequences are SGHRS and YFSETQ. The V and J ends lost 0 bases and 0 bases respectively, with 10 bases between them. CDR3 region: CASSLGATLSYEQYF. In DNA, the CDR3 is TGCGCCAGCAGCTTGGGGGCTACGCTCTCCTACGAGCAGTACTTC. Complete variable domain (other parts from reference TRBV5-1 and TRBJ2-7): KAGVTQTPRYLIKTRGQQVTLSCSPISGHRSVSWYQQTPGQGLQFLFEYFSETQRNKGNFPGRFSGRQFSNSRSEMNVSTLELGDSALYLCASSLGATLSYEQYFGPGTRLTVT.

The chain couples TRBV5-6 to TRBJ1-2, with D hard to call. The CDR3 length is 13 residues. Germline-derived CDR1 and CDR2 are SGHDT and YYEEEE. With 2 bases removed from V and 6 bases from J, the gap between germline ends came to 11 bases. Here the CDR3 DNA reads TGTGCCAGCAGCTTATCGGGGTCAGATGGCTACACCTTC. It yields the protein CASSLSGSDGYTF.

The chain is built from TRBV6-4 and TRBJ2-7, with 10 bases lining up with TRBD1. V trimming: 2 bases; J trimming: 0 bases; junction bases outside the gene matches: 1. Germline V gene sequence: CDR1 MRHNA, CDR2 SNTAGT. This CDR3 has 15 amino acids. The CDR3 nucleotides are TGTGCCAGCAGTGACAGGACAGGGGGCTCCTACGAGCAGTACTTC. The encoded protein is CASSDRTGGSYEQYF.

V is TRBV19 and J is TRBJ1-3, with 8 positions matching TRBD1. There are 19 residues in the CDR3. V was clipped by 5 bases and J by 0 bases; unmatched bases: 15. Germline lookup yields CDR1 LNHDA and CDR2 SQIVND (reference sequence). The CDR3 reads CASSRSSGQVIRSGNTIYF. The CDR3 DNA is TGTGCCAGTAGTCGGTCCTCGGGACAGGTGATTCGCTCTGGAAACACCATATATTTT.